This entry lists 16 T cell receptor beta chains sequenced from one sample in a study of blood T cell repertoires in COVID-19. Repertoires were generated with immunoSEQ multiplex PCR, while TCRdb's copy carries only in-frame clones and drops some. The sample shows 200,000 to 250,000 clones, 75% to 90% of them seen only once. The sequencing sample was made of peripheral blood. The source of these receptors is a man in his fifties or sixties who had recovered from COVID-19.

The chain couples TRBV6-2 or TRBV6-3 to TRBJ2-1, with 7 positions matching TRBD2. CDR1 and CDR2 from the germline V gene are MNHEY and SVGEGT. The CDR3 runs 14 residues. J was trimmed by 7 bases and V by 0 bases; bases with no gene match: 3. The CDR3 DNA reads TGTGCCAGCAGTTACTCTTGGGGGGGTAATGAGCAGTTCTTC. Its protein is CASSYSWGGNEQFF.

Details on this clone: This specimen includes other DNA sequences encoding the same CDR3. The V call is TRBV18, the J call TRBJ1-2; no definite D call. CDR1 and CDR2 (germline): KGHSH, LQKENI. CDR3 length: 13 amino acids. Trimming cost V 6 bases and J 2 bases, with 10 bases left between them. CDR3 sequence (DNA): TGTGCCAGCTCCCCAGACAACAACTATGGCTACACCTTC. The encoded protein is CASSPDNNYGYTF.

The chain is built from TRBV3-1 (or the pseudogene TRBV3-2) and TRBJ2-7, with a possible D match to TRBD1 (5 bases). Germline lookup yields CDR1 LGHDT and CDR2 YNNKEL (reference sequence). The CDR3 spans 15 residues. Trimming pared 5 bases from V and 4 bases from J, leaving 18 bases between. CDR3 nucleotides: TGTGCCAGCAGCAGCTCAGGAAGGGGCTTATACGAGCAGTACTTC. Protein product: CASSSSGRGLYEQYF.

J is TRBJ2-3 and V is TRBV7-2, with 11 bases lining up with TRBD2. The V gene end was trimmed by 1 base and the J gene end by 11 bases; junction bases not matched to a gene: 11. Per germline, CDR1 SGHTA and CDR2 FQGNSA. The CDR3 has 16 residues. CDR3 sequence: CASSLGLAGSVGGQYF. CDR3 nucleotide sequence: TGTGCCAGCAGCTTAGGACTAGCGGGATCGGTAGGTGGGCAGTATTTT.

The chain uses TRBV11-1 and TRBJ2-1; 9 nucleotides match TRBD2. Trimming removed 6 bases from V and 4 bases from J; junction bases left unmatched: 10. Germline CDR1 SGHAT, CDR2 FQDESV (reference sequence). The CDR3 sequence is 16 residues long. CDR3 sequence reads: CASSSGLANLYNEQFF. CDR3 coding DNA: TGTGCCAGCAGTTCGGGACTAGCAAATCTATACAATGAGCAGTTCTTC.

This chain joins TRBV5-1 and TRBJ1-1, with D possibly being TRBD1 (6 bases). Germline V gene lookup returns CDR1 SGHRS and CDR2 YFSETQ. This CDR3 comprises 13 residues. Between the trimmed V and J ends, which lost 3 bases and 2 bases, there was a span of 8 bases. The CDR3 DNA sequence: TGCGCCAGCAGCTGGGGGCGCAACACTGAAGCTTTCTTT. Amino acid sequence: CASSWGRNTEAFF. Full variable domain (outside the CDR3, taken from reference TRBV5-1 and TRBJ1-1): KAGVTQTPRYLIKTRGQQVTLSCSPISGHRSVSWYQQTPGQGLQFLFEYFSETQRNKGNFPGRFSGRQFSNSRSEMNVSTLELGDSALYLCASSWGRNTEAFFGQGTRLTVV.

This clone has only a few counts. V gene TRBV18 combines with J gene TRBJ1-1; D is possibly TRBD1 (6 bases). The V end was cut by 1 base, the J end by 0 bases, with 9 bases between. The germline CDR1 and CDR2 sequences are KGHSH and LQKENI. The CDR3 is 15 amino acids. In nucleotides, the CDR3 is TGTGCCAGCTCACCACAGGGACACCTGAACACTGAAGCTTTCTTT. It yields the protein CASSPQGHLNTEAFF.

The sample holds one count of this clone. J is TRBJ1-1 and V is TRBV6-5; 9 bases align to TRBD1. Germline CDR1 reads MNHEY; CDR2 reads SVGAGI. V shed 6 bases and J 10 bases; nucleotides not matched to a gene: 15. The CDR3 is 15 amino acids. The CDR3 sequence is CASRVTGGNYIGAFF. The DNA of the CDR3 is TGTGCCAGCAGGGTCACAGGGGGCAATTATATTGGAGCTTTCTTT.

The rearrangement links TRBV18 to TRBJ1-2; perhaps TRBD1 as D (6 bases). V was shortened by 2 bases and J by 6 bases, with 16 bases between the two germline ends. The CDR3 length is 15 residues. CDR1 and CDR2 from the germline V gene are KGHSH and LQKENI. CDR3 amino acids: CASSPVTGHLDGYTF. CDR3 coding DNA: TGTGCCAGCTCACCAGTGACAGGACATTTAGATGGCTACACCTTC.

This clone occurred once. This CDR3 is CASSVAGGASPLHF. The CDR3 DNA reads TGTGCCAGTAGTGTCGCAGGGGGCGCGTCACCCCTCCACTTT. The chain joins TRBV19 to TRBJ1-6; the match to TRBD1 covers 8 bases. V was pared by 5 bases and J by 10 bases, with 7 bases of the junction left unmatched. In germline, CDR1 is LNHDA, CDR2 SQIVND (reference sequence). The CDR3 runs 14 residues.

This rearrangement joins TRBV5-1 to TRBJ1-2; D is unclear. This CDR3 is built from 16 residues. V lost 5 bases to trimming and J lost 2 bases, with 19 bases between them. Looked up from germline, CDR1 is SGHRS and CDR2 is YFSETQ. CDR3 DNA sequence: TGCGCCAGCAGACTTTCCGACACTGCTCTAAACTATGGCTACACCTTC. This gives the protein CASRLSDTALNYGYTF.

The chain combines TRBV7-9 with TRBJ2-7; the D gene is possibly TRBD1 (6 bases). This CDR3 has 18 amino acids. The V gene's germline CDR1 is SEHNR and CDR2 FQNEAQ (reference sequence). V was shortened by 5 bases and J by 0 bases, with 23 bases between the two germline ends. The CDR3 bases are TGTGCCAGCAGCCCTGGACAGCTCGGGACCACGACCTCCTACGAGCAGTACTTC. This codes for CASSPGQLGTTTSYEQYF.

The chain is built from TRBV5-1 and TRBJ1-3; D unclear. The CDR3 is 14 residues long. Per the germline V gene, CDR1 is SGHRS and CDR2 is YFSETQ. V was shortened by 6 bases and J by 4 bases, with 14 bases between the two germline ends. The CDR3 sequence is CASTSAGGGNTIYF. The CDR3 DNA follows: TGCGCCAGCACCTCCGCGGGCGGCGGAAACACCATATATTTT.

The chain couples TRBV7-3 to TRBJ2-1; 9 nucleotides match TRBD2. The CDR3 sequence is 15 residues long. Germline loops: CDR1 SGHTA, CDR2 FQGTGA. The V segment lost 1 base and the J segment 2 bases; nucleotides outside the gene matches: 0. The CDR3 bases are TGTGCCAGCAGCTTAAGCGGGAGGGCCTACAATGAGCAGTTCTTC. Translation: CASSLSGRAYNEQFF. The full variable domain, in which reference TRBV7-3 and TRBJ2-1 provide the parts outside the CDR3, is GAGVSQTPSNKVTEKGKYVELRCDPISGHTALYWYRQSLGQGPEFLIYFQGTGAADDSGLPNDRFFAVRPEGSVSTLKIQRTERGDSAVYLCASSLSGRAYNEQFFGPGTRLTVL.

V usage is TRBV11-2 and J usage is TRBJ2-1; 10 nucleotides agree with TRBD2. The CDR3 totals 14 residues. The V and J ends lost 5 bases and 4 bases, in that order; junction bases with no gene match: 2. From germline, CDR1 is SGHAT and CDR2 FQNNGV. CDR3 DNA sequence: TGTGCCAGCAGCCGGACTAGCGGTTACAATGAGCAGTTCTTC. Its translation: CASSRTSGYNEQFF. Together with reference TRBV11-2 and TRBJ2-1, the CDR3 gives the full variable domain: EAGVAQSPRYKIIEKRQSVAFWCNPISGHATLYWYQQILGQGPKLLIQFQNNGVVDDSQLPKDRFSAERLKGVDSTLKIQPAKLEDSAVYLCASSRTSGYNEQFFGPGTRLTVL.

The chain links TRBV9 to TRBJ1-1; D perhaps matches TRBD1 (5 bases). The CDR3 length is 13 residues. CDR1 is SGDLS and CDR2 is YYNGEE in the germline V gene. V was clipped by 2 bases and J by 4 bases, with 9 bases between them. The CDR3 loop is CASSVDSLTEAFF. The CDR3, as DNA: TGTGCCAGCAGCGTCGACAGTCTCACTGAAGCTTTCTTT.